A selection of T cell receptor beta chains follows, all from one sample in a study of technical replicates of blood from a few donors. Assay: immunoSEQ multiplex PCR; the TCRdb copy retains only in-frame clones and omits some. The table includes more than 11,000 clones, about 82% detected once. The sequenced material came from PBMCs. The receptor set was obtained from a human donor in good health. Both conserved end residues are part of each CDR3. The order of the fields is CDR3 protein, CDR3 DNA, D gene, J gene, clone size, V gene. The D gene is left open where the match is weak. Size values are once, few and many counts, or a class for expanded clones, and some rows have none.

CASSRTGELQETQYF TGTGCCAGCAGTAGGACAGGGGAACTCCAAGAGACCCAGTACTTC TRBD1 TRBJ2-5 NA TRBV28
CASSLQADQPQHF TGTGCCAGCAGCTTACAAGCGGATCAGCCCCAGCATTTT NA TRBJ1-5 NA TRBV7-3
CASTPPTSGSYNEQFF TGTGCCAGCACCCCCCCGACTAGCGGGTCATACAATGAGCAGTTCTTC TRBD2 TRBJ2-1 NA TRBV28
CASWSGQGSETQYF TGTGCCAGCTGGTCGGGACAGGGGTCCGAGACCCAGTACTTC TRBD1 TRBJ2-5 NA TRBV6-5
CASGAAGNTGELFF TGTGCCAGCGGTGCGGCGGGGAACACCGGGGAGCTGTTTTTT NA TRBJ2-2 NA TRBV9
CASSPSGNTEAFF TGTGCCAGCAGCCCGAGTGGGAACACTGAAGCTTTCTTT NA TRBJ1-1 NA TRBV11-2
CASSSSLSYEQYF TGTGCCAGCAGTTCTTCCCTCTCCTACGAGCAGTACTTC NA TRBJ2-7 once TRBV27
CASSLKGLGTRASNQPQHF TGTGCCAGCAGCTTAAAAGGTCTAGGGACTAGGGCTAGCAATCAGCCCCAGCATTTT NA TRBJ1-5 NA TRBV7-3
CASSFVSGTIYNEQFF TGTGCCAGCAGTTTCGTGAGCGGGACCATCTACAATGAGCAGTTCTTC TRBD2 TRBJ2-1 NA TRBV6-6
CASSVGDRGVTEAFF TGTGCCAGCAGCGTAGGAGACAGGGGGGTCACCGAAGCTTTCTTT TRBD1 TRBJ1-1 NA TRBV9
CASRRGEWNTDTQYF TGTGCCAGCAGGCGGGGCGAGTGGAACACAGATACGCAGTATTTT NA TRBJ2-3 NA TRBV7-8
CASSLVTRGDTSLYF TGTGCCAGCAGTTTAGTTACCCGGGGTGATACGAGTCTGTACTTC NA TRBJ2-7 NA TRBV28
CASSSLLAPSYNEQFF TGTGCCAGCAGCTCACTTCTAGCGCCCTCCTACAATGAGCAGTTCTTC NA TRBJ2-1 NA TRBV11-3
CASSLSGDRPYQPQHF TGTGCCAGCAGTTTATCCGGGGACAGGCCGTATCAGCCCCAGCATTTT TRBD1 TRBJ1-5 NA TRBV27
CASSATRDFSHIQYF TGTGCCAGCAGCGCAACGAGGGACTTTTCCCACATTCAGTACTTC NA TRBJ2-4 NA TRBV7-8
CASRGQGAGGDTQYF TGCGCCAGCAGGGGACAGGGGGCAGGAGGAGATACGCAGTATTTT TRBD1 TRBJ2-3 NA TRBV5-1
CASSPLNRDRGAFF TGTGCCAGCAGCCCCCTTAACCGGGACAGGGGGGCTTTCTTT TRBD1 TRBJ1-1 few TRBV7-9
CASSVTSGSLQTQYF TGTGCCAGCAGCGTAACTAGCGGGAGTTTACAGACCCAGTACTTC TRBD2 TRBJ2-5 NA TRBV9
CASRGASGMFGELFF TGTGCCAGCAGGGGGGCTAGCGGGATGTTCGGGGAGCTGTTTTTT TRBD2 TRBJ2-2 NA TRBV2
CASSLDLLADNEQFF TGTGCCAGCAGCTTAGATTTGCTAGCGGACAATGAGCAGTTCTTC TRBD2 TRBJ2-1 NA TRBV11-2
CASSRKNGDTIYF TGTGCCAGCAGCCGGAAAAACGGGGACACCATATATTTT NA TRBJ1-3 NA TRBV9
CASSLGGSSYNEQFF TGTGCCAGCAGTTTGGGGGGTAGCTCCTACAATGAGCAGTTCTTC NA TRBJ2-1 NA TRBV27
CASTPYWGATNEKLFF TGTGCCAGCACCCCATACTGGGGGGCAACTAATGAAAAACTGTTTTTT NA TRBJ1-4 NA TRBV27
CATSWDRGDQPQHF TGTGCCACCAGCTGGGACAGGGGCGATCAGCCCCAGCATTTT TRBD1 TRBJ1-5 NA TRBV15
CASSRGGGLSYEQYF TGTGCCAGCAGCCGAGGGGGTGGACTCTCCTACGAGCAGTACTTC NA TRBJ2-7 NA TRBV28
CASSLGVGRGADTQYF TGTGCCAGCAGCTTAGGTGTCGGGAGAGGCGCAGATACGCAGTATTTT NA TRBJ2-3 NA TRBV7-8
CASSLAVTDYGYTF TGTGCCAGCAGCTTGGCCGTGACAGATTATGGCTACACCTTC NA TRBJ1-2 NA TRBV5-4
CASSGRQGDEQFF TGTGCCAGCAGTGGTAGACAGGGTGATGAGCAGTTCTTC TRBD1 TRBJ2-1 NA TRBV6-1